This T cell receptor (beta chain) is drawn from a study of blood T cell repertoires in COVID-19. Study in general: Acute and convalescent COVID-19 specimens originated in the United States, Italy and Spain. The analysed material was cDNA or gDNA that came from T cells, B-cell-depleted T cells, or PBMCs.

Seattle patients were enrolled during active infection and followed longitudinally. Germline V gene lookup returns CDR1 SGHDT and CDR2 YYEEEE. This CDR3 contains 14 residues. Deletions cut 2 bases from V and 0 bases from J, with 5 bases between. Here immunoSEQ multiplex PCR was the method, and the copy in TCRdb shows in-frame clones only, minus some. In the table there are 250,000 or so clones, 85% to 90% of which are singletons. The source is a woman aged 55-69 years with COVID-19, enrolled during active disease. Sequences were obtained from peripheral blood. V and J are TRBV5-6 and TRBJ1-4; no reliable D call. This CDR3 is CASSFSTTNEKLFF. The CDR3 nucleotides read TGTGCCAGCAGCTTTTCCACAACTAATGAAAAACTGTTTTTT.